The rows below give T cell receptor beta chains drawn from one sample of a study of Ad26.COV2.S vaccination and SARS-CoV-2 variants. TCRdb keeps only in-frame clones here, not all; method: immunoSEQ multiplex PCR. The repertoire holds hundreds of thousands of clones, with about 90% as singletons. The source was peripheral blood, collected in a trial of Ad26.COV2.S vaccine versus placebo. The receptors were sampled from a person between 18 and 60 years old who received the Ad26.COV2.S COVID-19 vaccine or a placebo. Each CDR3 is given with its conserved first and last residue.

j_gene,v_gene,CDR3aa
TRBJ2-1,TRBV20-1,CSASPGGGPLDEQFF
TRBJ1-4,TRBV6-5,CASSYAGAAEKLFF
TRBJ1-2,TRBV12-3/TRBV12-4,CASSFSQEYGYTF
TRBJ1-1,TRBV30,CAWSSNMNTEAFF
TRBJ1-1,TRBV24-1,CARDQWEAFF
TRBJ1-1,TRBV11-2,CASSLVGRGHTEAFF
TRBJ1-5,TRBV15,CATQEWQGGNQPQHF
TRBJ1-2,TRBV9,CASSGPTPNYGYTF
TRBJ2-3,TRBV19,CASSIDRGYTQYF
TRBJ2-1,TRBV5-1,CASSPARTSPYEQFF
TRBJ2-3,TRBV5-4,CASSAKRSTDTQYF
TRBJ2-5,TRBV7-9,CASSGGGQETQYF
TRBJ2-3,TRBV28,CASKKGLADQYF
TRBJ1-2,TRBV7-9,CASSPGGLQGNYGYTF
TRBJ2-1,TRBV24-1,CATSDSGRSEQFF
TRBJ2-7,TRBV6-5,CASSPRQGANEQYF
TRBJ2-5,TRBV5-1,CASSLEGAGETQYF
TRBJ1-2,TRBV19,CASSSGGPFRGYTF
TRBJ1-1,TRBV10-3,CAISEPGDWTEAFF
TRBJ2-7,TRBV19,CASSIDGTAKEQYF
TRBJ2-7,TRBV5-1,CASSSGIYEQYF
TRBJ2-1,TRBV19,CASSGLAGAGYNEQFF